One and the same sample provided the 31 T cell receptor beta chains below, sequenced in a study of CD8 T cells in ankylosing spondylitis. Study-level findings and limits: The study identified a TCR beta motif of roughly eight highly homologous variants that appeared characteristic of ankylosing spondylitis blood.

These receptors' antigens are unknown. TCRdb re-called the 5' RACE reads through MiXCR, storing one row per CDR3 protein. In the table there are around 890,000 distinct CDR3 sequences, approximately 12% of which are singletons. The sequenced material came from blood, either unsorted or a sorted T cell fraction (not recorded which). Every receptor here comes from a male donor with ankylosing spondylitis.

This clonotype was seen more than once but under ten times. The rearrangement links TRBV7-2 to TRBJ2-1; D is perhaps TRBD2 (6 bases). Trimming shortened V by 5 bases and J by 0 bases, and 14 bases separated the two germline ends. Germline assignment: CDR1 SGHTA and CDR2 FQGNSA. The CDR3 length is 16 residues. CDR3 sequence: CASSPYAGSSYNEQFF. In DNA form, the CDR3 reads TGTGCCAGCAGCCCCTATGCGGGGAGCTCCTACAATGAGCAGTTCTTC.

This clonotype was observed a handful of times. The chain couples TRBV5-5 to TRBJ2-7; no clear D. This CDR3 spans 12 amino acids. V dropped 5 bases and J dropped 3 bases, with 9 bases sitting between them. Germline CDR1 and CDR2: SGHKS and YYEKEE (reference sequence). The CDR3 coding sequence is TGTGCCAGCAGAGCTGGGTTCTACGAGCAGTACTTC. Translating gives CASRAGFYEQYF.

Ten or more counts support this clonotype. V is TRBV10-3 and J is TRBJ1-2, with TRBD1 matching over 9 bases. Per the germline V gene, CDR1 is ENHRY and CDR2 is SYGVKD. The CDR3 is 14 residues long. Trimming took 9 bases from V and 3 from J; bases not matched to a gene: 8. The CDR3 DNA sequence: TGTGCCATTACCCGGACAGGGGAGGACTATGGCTACACCTTC. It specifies CAITRTGEDYGYTF.

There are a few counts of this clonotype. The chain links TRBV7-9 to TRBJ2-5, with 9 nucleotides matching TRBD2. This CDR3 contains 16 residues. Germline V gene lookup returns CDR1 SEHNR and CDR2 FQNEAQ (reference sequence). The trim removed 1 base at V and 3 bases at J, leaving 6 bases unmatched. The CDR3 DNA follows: TGTGCCAGCAGCTTAGAGGAGCGGGGGGATAAAGAGACCCAGTACTTC. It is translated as CASSLEERGDKETQYF. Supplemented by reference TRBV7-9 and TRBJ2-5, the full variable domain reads DTGVSQNPRHKITKRGQNVTFRCDPISEHNRLYWYRQTLGQGPEFLTYFQNEAQLEKSRLLSDRFSAERPKGSFSTLEIQRTEQGDSAMYLCASSLEERGDKETQYFGPGTRLLVL.

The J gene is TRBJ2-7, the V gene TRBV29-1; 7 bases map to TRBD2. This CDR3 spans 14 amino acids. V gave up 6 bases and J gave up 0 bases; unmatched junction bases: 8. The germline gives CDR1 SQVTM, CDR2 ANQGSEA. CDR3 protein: CSVLVGGSSYEQYF. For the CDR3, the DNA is TGCAGCGTGCTGGTGGGCGGGAGCTCCTACGAGCAGTACTTC.

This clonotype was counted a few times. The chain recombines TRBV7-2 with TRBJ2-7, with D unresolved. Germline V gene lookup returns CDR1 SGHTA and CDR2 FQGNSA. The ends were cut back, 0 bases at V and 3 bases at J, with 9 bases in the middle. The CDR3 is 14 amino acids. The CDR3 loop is CASSLALEYYEQYF. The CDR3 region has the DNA TGTGCCAGCAGCTTAGCATTGGAGTACTACGAGCAGTACTTC.

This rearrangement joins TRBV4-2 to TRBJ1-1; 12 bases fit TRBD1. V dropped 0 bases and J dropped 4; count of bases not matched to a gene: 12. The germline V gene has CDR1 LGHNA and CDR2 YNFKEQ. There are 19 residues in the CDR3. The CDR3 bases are TGTGCCAGCAGCCAAGATATTAGGGGGACAGGGGGCGTTGGCACTGAAGCTTTCTTT. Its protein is CASSQDIRGTGGVGTEAFF.

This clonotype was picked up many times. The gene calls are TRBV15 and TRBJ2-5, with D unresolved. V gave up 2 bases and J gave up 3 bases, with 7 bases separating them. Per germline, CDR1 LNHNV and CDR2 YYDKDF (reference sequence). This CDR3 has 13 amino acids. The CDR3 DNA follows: TGTGCCACCAGCAGACAGTTGAAAGAGACCCAGTACTTC. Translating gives CATSRQLKETQYF.

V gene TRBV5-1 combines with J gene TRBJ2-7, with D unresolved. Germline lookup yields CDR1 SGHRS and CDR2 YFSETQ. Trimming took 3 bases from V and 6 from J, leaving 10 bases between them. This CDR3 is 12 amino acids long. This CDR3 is CASSSTEFEQYF. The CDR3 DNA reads TGCGCCAGCAGCTCGACCGAATTCGAGCAGTACTTC.

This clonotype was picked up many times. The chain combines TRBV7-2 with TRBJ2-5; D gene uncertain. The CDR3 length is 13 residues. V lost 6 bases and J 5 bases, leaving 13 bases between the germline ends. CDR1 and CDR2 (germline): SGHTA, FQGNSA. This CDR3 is CASSFGPRETQYF. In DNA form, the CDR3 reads TGTGCCAGCAGTTTTGGGCCCAGGGAGACCCAGTACTTC.

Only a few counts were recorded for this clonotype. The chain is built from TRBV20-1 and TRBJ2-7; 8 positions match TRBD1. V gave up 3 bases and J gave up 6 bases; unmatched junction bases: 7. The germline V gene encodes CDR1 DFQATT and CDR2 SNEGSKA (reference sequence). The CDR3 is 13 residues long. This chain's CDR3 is CSARWTGSGEQYF. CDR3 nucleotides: TGCAGTGCTAGGTGGACAGGGTCAGGCGAGCAGTACTTC.

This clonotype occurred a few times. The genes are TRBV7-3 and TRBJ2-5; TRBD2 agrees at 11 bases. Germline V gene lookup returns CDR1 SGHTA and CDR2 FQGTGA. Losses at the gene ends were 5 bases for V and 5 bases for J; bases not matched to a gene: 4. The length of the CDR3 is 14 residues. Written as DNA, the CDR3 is TGTGCCAGCAGCCCGACTAGCGGGGACGAGACCCAGTACTTC. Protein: CASSPTSGDETQYF.

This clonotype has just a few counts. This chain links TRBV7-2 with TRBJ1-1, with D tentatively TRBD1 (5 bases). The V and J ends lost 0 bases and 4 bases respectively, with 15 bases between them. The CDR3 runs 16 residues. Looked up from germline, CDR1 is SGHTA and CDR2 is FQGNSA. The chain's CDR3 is CASSLAGRAQGTEAFF. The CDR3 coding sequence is TGTGCCAGCAGCTTAGCGGGGAGGGCCCAGGGCACTGAAGCTTTCTTT.

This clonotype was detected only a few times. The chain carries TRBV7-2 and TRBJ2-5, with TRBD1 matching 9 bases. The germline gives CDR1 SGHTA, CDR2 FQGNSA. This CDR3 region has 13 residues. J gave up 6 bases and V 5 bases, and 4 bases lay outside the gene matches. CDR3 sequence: CASSPDRGKTQYF. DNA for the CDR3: TGTGCCAGCAGCCCGGACAGGGGAAAGACCCAGTACTTC.

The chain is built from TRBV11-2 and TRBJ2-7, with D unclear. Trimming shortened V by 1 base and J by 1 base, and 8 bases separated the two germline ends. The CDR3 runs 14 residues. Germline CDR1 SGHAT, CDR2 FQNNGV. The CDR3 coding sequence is TGTGCCAGCAGCTTAGTGCTGGCTTCCTACGAGCAGTACTTC. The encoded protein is CASSLVLASYEQYF.

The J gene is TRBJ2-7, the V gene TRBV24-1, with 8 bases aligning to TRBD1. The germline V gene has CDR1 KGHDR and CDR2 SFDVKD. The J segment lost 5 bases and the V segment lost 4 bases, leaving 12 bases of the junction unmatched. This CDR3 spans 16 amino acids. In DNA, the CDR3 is TGTGCCACCAGTGAAAGAGGGGCAGGGGGCAAGAACGAGCAGTACTTC. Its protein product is CATSERGAGGKNEQYF.

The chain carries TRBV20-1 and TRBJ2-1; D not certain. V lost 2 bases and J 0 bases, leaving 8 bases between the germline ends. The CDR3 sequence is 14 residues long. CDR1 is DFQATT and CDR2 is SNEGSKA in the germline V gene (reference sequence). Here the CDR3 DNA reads TGCAGTGCTAGAATGCACAGCTCCTACAATGAGCAGTTCTTC. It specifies CSARMHSSYNEQFF.

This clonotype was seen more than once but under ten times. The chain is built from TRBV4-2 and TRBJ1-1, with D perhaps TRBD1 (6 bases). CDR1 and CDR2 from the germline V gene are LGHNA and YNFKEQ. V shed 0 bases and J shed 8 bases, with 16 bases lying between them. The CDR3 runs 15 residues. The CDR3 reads CASSQDGVRGTEAFF. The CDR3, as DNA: TGTGCCAGCAGCCAAGATGGGGTCAGGGGAACAGAAGCTTTCTTT.

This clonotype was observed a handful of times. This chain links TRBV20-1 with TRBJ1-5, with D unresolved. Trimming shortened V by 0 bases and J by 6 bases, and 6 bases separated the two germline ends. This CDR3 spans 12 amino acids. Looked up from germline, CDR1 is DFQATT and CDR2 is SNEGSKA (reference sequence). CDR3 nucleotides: TGCAGTGCTAGAGAAACGGTTCAGCCCCAGCATTTT. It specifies CSARETVQPQHF.

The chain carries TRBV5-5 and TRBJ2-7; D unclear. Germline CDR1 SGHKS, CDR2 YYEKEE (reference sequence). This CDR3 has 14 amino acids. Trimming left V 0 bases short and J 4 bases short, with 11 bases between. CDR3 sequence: CASSLGLHEYEQYF. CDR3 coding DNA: TGTGCCAGCAGCTTGGGGCTTCACGAGTACGAGCAGTACTTC.

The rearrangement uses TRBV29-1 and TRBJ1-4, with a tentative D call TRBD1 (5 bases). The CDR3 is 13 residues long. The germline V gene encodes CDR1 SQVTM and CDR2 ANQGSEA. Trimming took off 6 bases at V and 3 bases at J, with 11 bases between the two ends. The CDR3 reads CSVLGAPNEKLFF. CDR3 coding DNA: TGCAGCGTGTTAGGGGCCCCTAATGAAAAACTGTTTTTT. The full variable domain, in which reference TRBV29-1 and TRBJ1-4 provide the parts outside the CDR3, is SAVISQKPSRDICQRGTSLTIQCQVDSQVTMMFWYRQQPGQSLTLIATANQGSEATYESGFVIDKFPISRPNLTFSTLTVSNMSPEDSSIYLCSVLGAPNEKLFFGSGTQLSVL.

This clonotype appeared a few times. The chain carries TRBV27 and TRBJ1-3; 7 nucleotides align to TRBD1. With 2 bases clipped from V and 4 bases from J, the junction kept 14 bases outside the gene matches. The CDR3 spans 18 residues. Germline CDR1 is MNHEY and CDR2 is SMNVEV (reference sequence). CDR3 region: CASSLKTPRGIEGNTIYF. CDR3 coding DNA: TGTGCCAGCAGTTTAAAAACCCCCAGGGGGATAGAAGGAAACACCATATATTTT.

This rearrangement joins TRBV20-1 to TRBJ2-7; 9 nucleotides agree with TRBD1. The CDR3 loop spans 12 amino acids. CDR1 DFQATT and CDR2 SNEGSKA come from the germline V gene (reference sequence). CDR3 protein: CMTGQGIYEQYF. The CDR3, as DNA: TGCATGACAGGACAGGGGATCTACGAGCAGTACTTC.

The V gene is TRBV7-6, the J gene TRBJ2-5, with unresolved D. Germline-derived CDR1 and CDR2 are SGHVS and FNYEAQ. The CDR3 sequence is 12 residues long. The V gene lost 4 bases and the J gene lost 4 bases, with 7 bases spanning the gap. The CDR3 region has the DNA TGTGCCAGCAGCTACCCACCAGAGACCCAGTACTTC. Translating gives CASSYPPETQYF. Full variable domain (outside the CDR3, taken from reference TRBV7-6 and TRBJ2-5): GAGVSQSPRYKVTKRGQDVALRCDPISGHVSLYWYRQALGQGPEFLTYFNYEAQQDKSGLPNDRFSAERPEGSISTLTIQRTEQRDSAMYRCASSYPPETQYFGPGTRLLVL.

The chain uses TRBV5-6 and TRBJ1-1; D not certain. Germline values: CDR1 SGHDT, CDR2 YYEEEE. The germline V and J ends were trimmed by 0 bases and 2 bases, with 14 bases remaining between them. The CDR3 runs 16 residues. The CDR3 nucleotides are TGTGCCAGCAGCTTGGCCCCAGGACGGATAAACACTGAAGCTTTCTTT. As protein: CASSLAPGRINTEAFF. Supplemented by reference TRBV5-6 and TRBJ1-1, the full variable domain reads DAGVTQSPTHLIKTRGQQVTLRCSPKSGHDTVSWYQQALGQGPQFIFQYYEEEERQRGNFPDRFSGHQFPNYSSELNVNALLLGDSALYLCASSLAPGRINTEAFFGQGTRLTVV.

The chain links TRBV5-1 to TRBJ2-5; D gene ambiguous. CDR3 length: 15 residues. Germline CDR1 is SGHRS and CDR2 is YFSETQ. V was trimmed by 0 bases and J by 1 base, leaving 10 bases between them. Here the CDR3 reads CASSLEPVSQETQYF. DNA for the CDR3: TGCGCCAGCAGCTTGGAGCCAGTCAGCCAAGAGACCCAGTACTTC.

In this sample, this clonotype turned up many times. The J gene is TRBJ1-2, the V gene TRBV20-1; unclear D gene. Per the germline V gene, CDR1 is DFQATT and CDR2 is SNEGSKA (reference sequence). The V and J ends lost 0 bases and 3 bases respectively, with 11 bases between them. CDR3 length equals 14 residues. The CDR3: CSARDKGGDYGYTF. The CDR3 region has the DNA TGCAGTGCTAGAGATAAAGGCGGCGACTATGGCTACACCTTC.

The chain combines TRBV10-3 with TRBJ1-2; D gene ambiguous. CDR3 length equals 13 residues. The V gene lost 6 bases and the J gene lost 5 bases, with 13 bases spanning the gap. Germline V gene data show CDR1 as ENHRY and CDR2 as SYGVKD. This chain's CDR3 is CAIRMAGKYGYTF. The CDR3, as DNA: TGTGCCATCAGAATGGCGGGCAAATATGGCTACACCTTC.

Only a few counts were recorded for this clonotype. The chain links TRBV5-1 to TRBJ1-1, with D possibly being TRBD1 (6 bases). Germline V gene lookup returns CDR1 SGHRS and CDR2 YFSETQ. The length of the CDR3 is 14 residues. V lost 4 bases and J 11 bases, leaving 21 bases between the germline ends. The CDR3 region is CASSPTRTQGTAFF. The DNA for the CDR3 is TGCGCCAGCAGCCCGACGAGGACCCAGGGGACGGCTTTCTTT.

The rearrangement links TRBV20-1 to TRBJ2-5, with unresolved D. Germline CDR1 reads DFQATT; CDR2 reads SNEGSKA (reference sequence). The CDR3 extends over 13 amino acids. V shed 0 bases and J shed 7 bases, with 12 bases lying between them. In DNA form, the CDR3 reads TGCAGTGCTAGAGAAACCCCGGTCGGGACCCAGTACTTC. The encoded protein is CSARETPVGTQYF.

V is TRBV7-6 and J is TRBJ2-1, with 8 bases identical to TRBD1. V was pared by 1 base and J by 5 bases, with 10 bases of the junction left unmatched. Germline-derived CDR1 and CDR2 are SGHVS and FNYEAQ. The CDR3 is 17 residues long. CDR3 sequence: CASSLVPGGSSNNEQFF. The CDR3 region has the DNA TGTGCCAGCAGCTTAGTTCCAGGGGGCTCCTCGAACAATGAGCAGTTCTTC.